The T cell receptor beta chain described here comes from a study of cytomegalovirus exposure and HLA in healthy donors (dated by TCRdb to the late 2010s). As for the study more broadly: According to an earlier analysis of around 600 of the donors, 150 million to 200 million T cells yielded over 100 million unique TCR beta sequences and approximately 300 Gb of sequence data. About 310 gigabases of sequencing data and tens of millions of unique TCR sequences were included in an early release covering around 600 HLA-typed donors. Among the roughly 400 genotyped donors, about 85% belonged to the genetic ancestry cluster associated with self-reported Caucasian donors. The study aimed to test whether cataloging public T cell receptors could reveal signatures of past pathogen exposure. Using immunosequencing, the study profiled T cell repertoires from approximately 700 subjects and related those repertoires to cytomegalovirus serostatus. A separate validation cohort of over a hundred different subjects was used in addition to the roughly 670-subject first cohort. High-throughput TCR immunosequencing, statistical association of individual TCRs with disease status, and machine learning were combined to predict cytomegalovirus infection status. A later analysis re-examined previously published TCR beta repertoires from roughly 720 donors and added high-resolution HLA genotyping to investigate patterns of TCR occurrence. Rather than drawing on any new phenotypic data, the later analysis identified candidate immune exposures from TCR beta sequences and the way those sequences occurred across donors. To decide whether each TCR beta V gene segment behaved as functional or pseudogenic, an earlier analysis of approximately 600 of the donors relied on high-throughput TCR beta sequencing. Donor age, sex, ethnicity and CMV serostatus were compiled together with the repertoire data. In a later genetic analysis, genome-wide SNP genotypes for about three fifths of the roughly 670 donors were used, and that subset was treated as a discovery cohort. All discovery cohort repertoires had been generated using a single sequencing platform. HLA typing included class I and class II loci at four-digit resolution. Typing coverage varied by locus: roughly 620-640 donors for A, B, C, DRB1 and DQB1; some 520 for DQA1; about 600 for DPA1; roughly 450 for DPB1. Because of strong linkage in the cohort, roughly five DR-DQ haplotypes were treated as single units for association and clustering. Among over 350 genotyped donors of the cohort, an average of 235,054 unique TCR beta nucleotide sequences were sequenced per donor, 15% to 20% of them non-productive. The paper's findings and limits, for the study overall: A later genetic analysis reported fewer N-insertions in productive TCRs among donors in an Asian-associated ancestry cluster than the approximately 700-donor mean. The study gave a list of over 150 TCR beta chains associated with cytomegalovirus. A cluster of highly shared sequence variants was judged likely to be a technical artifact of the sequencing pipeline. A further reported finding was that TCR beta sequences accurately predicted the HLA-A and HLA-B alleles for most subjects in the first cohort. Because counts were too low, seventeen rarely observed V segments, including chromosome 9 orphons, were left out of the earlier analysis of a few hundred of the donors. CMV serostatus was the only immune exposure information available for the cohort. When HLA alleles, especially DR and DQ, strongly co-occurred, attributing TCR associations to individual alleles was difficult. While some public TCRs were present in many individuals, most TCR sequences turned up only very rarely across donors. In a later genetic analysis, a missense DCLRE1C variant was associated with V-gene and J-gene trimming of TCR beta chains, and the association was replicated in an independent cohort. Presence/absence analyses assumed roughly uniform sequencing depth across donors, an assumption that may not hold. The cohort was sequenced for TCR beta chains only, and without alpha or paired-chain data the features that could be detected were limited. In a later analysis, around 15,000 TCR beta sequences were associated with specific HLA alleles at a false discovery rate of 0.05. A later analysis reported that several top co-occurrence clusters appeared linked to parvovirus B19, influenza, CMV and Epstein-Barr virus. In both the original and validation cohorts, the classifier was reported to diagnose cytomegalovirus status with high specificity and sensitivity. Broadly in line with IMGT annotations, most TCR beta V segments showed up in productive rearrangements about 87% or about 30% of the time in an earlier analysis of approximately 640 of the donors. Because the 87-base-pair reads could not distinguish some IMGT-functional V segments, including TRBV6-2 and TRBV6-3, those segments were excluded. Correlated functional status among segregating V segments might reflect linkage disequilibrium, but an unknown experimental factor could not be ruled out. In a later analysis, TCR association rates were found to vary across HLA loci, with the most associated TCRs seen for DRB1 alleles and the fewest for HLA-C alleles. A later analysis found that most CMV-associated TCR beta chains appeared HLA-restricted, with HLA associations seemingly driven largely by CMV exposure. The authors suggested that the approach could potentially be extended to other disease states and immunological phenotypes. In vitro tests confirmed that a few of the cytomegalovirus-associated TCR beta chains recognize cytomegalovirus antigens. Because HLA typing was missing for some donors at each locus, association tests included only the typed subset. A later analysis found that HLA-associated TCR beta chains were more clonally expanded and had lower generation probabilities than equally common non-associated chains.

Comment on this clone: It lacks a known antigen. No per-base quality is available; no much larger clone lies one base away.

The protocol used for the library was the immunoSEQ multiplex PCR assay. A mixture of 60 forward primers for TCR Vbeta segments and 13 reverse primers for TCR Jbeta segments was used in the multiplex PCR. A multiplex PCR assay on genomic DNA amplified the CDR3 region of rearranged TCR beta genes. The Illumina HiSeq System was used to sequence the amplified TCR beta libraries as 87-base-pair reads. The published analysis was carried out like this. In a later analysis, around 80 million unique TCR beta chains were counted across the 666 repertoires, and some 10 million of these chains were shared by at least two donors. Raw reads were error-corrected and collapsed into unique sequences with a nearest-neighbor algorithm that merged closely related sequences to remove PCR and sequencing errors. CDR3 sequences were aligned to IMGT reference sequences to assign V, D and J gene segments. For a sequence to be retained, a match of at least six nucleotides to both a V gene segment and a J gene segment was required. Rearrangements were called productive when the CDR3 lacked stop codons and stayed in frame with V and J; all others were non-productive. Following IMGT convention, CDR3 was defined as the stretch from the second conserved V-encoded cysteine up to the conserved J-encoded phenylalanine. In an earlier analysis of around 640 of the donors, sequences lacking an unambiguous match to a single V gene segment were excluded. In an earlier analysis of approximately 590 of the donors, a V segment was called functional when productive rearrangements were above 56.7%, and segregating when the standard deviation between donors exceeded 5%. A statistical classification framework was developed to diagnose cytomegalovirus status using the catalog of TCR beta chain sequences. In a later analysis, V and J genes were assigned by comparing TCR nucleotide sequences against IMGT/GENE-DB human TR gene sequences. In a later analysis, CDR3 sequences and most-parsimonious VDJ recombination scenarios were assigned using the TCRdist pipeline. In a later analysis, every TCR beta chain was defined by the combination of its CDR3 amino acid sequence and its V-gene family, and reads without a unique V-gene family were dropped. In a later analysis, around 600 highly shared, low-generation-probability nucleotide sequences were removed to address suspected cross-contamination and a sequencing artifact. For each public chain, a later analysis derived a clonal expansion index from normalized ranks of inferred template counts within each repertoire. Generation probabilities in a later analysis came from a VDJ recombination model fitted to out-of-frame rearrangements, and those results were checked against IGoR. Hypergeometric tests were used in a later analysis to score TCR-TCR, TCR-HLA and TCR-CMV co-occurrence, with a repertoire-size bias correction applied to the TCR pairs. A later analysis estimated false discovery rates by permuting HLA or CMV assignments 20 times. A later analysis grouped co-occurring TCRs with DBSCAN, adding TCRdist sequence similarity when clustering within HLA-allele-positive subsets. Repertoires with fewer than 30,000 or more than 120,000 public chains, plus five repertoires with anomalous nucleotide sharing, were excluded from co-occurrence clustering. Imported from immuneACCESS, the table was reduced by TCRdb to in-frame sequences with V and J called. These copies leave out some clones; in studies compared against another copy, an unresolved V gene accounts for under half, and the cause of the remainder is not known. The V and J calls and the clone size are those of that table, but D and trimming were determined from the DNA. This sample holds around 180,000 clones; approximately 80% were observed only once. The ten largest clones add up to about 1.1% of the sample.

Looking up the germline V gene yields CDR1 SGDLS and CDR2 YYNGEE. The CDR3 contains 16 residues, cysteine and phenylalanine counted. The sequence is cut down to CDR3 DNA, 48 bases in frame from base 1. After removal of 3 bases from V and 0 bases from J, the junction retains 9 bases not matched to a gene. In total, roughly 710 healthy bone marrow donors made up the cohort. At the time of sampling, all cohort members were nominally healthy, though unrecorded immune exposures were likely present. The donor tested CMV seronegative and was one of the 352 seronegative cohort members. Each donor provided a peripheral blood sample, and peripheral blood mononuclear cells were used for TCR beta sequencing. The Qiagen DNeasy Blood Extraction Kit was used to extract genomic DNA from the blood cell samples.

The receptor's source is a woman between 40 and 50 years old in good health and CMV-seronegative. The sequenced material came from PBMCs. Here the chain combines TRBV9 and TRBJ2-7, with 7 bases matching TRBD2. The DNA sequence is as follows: TGTGCCAGCAGCGCATCGGGACTACCGAACTCCTACGAGCAGTACTTC. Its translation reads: CASSASGLPNSYEQYF.